The 29 T cell receptor beta chains below were found in one sample sequenced in a study of blood T cell repertoires in COVID-19. The assay was immunoSEQ multiplex PCR, and TCRdb's table has in-frame clones only and misses some. The sample lists approximately 46,000 clones, approximately 87% occurring once. Material for sequencing was peripheral blood. All receptors come from a human donor in a cohort sampled during active COVID-19.

This clone was picked up one time. This sequence joins TRBV4-3 and TRBJ1-6, with D uncertain. Germline CDR1 and CDR2: LGHNA and YSLEER. V lost 1 base and J 5 bases, leaving 6 bases between the germline ends. This CDR3 region has 14 residues. CDR3 protein: CASSQGRDNSPLHF. Written as DNA, the CDR3 is TGCGCCAGCAGCCAAGGACGGGATAATTCACCCCTCCACTTT.

This clone was seen a few times. The chain recombines TRBV6-5 with TRBJ1-2; perhaps TRBD1 as D (5 bases). The V gene's germline CDR1 is MNHEY and CDR2 SVGAGI. The CDR3 sequence is 15 residues long. V lost 1 base, J lost 8 bases, and 17 bases lay in between. CDR3 sequence reads: CASSYFNQGESGYTF. For the CDR3, the DNA is TGTGCCAGCAGTTACTTTAACCAGGGTGAGAGCGGCTACACCTTC.

This clone was seen just once. The J gene is TRBJ1-5, the V gene TRBV18, with unresolved D. Deletions cut 4 bases from V and 4 bases from J, with 14 bases between. The length of the CDR3 is 15 residues. The germline CDR1 and CDR2 sequences are KGHSH and LQKENI. CDR3 amino acids: CASSQTEHKNQPQHF. The DNA of the CDR3 is TGTGCCAGCTCACAAACCGAACATAAAAATCAGCCCCAGCATTTT.

This clone was seen only a few times. The J gene is TRBJ2-7, the V gene TRBV3-1 (or the pseudogene TRBV3-2); D is undetermined. V shed 3 bases and J shed 5 bases, with 5 bases lying between them. The CDR3 length is 11 residues. CDR1 LGHDT and CDR2 YNNKEL come from the germline V gene (reference sequence). The CDR3 coding sequence is TGTGCCAGCAGCCAGTATCACGAGCAGTACTTC. It codes for CASSQYHEQYF.

This sequence joins TRBV7-2 and TRBJ1-1; D remains ambiguous. Germline values: CDR1 SGHTA, CDR2 FQGNSA. Deletions cut 1 base from V and 5 bases from J, with 8 bases between. This CDR3 contains 13 residues. The CDR3 sequence is CASSLVRGTEAFF. DNA for the CDR3: TGTGCCAGCAGCTTAGTCCGAGGTACTGAAGCTTTCTTT. The variable domain in full, with the rest retrieved from reference TRBV7-2 and TRBJ1-1, is GAGVSQSPSNKVTEKGKDVELRCDPISGHTALYWYRQSLGQGLEFLIYFQGNSAPDKSGLPSDRFSAERTGGSVSTLTIQRTQQEDSAVYLCASSLVRGTEAFFGQGTRLTVV.

The chain is built from TRBV27 and TRBJ1-1; the D is unclear. V shed 0 bases and J shed 7 bases, with 12 bases lying between them. The CDR3 runs to 14 residues. Germline assignment: CDR1 MNHEY and CDR2 SMNVEV (reference sequence). The CDR3 here is CASSLSRNRGEAFF. For the CDR3, the DNA is TGTGCCAGCAGTTTATCCCGGAACCGCGGTGAAGCTTTCTTT.

This clone was counted once. The V and J genes are TRBV19 and TRBJ1-5; no firm D call. Trimming stripped 8 bases from V and 1 base from J, with 18 bases between. Germline assignment: CDR1 LNHDA and CDR2 SQIVND (reference sequence). The CDR3 is 16 residues long. The CDR3 loop reads CASQRSQNWSNQPQHF. CDR3 bases: TGTGCCAGTCAGCGATCCCAAAACTGGAGCAATCAGCCCCAGCATTTT.

The V gene is TRBV7-9, the J gene TRBJ1-2; D not resolved. The V end lost 5 bases, the J end lost 8 bases, and 18 bases lay between the germline ends. This CDR3 contains 14 residues. Germline V lookup: CDR1 SEHNR, CDR2 FQNEAQ (reference sequence). DNA of the CDR3: TGTGCCAGCAGCACTAGCAGCCGGGAGAGGGGCTACACCTTC. This translates into CASSTSSRERGYTF. Combining the CDR3 with reference TRBV7-9 and TRBJ1-2 gives the whole variable domain DTGVSQNPRHKITKRGQNVTFRCDPISEHNRLYWYRQTLGQGPEFLTYFQNEAQLEKSRLLSDRFSAERPKGSFSTLEIQRTEQGDSAMYLCASSTSSRERGYTFGSGTRLTVV.

The rearrangement uses TRBV6-2 or TRBV6-3 and TRBJ1-1; TRBD1 agrees at 7 bases. The CDR3 is 16 amino acids. V was clipped by 3 bases and J by 6 bases; unmatched bases: 13. Germline V gives CDR1 MNHEY, CDR2 SVGEGT. Here the CDR3 reads CASSYPYDRVRSEAFF. The CDR3 nucleotides are TGTGCCAGCAGTTATCCCTACGACAGGGTAAGGTCTGAAGCTTTCTTT.

This chain connects TRBV4-3 to TRBJ1-2; 10 nucleotides match TRBD1. This CDR3 region has 15 residues. V lost 1 base to trimming and J lost 5 bases; unmatched junction nucleotides: 4. Looked up from germline, CDR1 is LGHNA and CDR2 is YSLEER. The CDR3 region has the DNA TGCGCCAGCAGCCAAGGGGACAGGGGAGAGTATGGCTACACCTTC. Its translation is CASSQGDRGEYGYTF.

This clone was observed a handful of times. V and J are TRBV19 and TRBJ1-2; D gene ambiguous. With 8 bases removed from V and 7 bases from J, the gap between germline ends came to 17 bases. The CDR3 is 13 amino acids. Germline V gene lookup returns CDR1 LNHDA and CDR2 SQIVND (reference sequence). The CDR3 region has the DNA TGTGCCAGTTCGGCTGACGGGAACACTGGCTACACCTTC. Translated, it gives CASSADGNTGYTF.

The gene calls are TRBV5-1 and TRBJ2-3; 8 nucleotides line up with TRBD2. CDR3 length: 17 amino acids. V gave up 0 bases and J gave up 3 bases; unmatched junction bases: 9. The germline gives CDR1 SGHRS, CDR2 YFSETQ. The DNA for the CDR3 is TGCGCCAGCAGCTTGGGTACGGCGGGGGGTAGGACAGATACGCAGTATTTT. Protein sequence: CASSLGTAGGRTDTQYF.

The V gene is TRBV2, the J gene TRBJ1-2; D is unresolved. Germline assignment: CDR1 SNHLY and CDR2 FYNNEI. The CDR3 totals 13 residues. Trimming cost V 2 bases and J 7 bases, with 11 bases left between them. The CDR3 loop is CASSELDLSGYTF. CDR3 DNA: TGTGCCAGCAGTGAATTGGACTTAAGTGGCTACACCTTC.

The chain recombines TRBV9 with TRBJ1-2; TRBD1 matches at 8 bases. The CDR3 runs 14 residues. V lost 4 bases and J lost 4; bases outside the gene matches: 6. The germline gives CDR1 SGDLS, CDR2 YYNGEE. The CDR3 reads CASSSGQGSYGYTF. The CDR3 DNA sequence: TGTGCCAGCAGCTCCGGACAGGGAAGCTATGGCTACACCTTC.

The V and J genes are TRBV3-1 (or the pseudogene TRBV3-2) and TRBJ1-2; D remains ambiguous. V was cut by 0 bases and J by 4 bases, with 15 bases left in between. The CDR3 spans 16 residues. Germline values: CDR1 LGHDT, CDR2 YNNKEL (reference sequence). CDR3 DNA sequence: TGTGCCAGCAGCCAAGATTTCTCGAGGGAGAGCTATGGCTACACCTTC. Protein product: CASSQDFSRESYGYTF.

The J gene is TRBJ1-1, the V gene TRBV5-1, with 11 bases fitting TRBD1. This CDR3 contains 17 residues. Trimming took 4 bases from V and 5 from J; bases not matched to a gene: 13. From germline, CDR1 is SGHRS and CDR2 YFSETQ. The CDR3 sequence is CASSVTMVGTGGTEAFF. CDR3 DNA: TGCGCCAGCAGCGTCACTATGGTAGGGACAGGGGGAACTGAAGCTTTCTTT. Full variable domain (rest looked up from reference TRBV5-1 and TRBJ1-1): KAGVTQTPRYLIKTRGQQVTLSCSPISGHRSVSWYQQTPGQGLQFLFEYFSETQRNKGNFPGRFSGRQFSNSRSEMNVSTLELGDSALYLCASSVTMVGTGGTEAFFGQGTRLTVV.

This clone was recorded a few times. The chain is built from TRBV27 and TRBJ2-1; tentatively, D is TRBD2 (6 bases). CDR1 is MNHEY, CDR2 SMNVEV, per germline (reference sequence). This CDR3 contains 17 residues. The V end was cut by 6 bases, the J end by 4 bases, with 22 bases between. CDR3 amino acids: CASSTVKAGTRYNEQFF. CDR3 nucleotides: TGTGCCAGCAGCACAGTAAAAGCCGGGACTCGATACAATGAGCAGTTCTTC.

This clone has only one observation. This chain links TRBV5-6 with TRBJ2-1; 9 positions agree with TRBD2. Germline V gene data show CDR1 as SGHDT and CDR2 as YYEEEE. The CDR3 spans 16 residues. Unmatched junction bases numbered 5, after V lost 0 bases and J lost 4 bases. For the CDR3, the DNA is TGTGCCAGCAGCTTGGGCCTAGCGGGGCTATACAATGAGCAGTTCTTC. Translation: CASSLGLAGLYNEQFF.

V and J are TRBV11-2 and TRBJ1-5; TRBD1 might be the D (6 bases). Germline V CDR1 and CDR2: SGHAT, FQNNGV. This CDR3 contains 16 residues. V was trimmed by 5 bases and J by 6 bases, leaving 20 bases between them. The CDR3 DNA reads TGTGCCAGCAGCCCCGAGGGCAGGGGTCGGGGTCAGCCCCAGCATTTT. Protein sequence: CASSPEGRGRGQPQHF.

The J gene is TRBJ1-4, the V gene TRBV7-9; D may be TRBD1 (6 bases). CDR3 length: 14 residues. In germline, CDR1 is SEHNR, CDR2 FQNEAQ (reference sequence). Trimming took off 1 base at V and 3 bases at J, with 6 bases between the two ends. The CDR3, as DNA: TGTGCCAGCAGCTTAGGGACAGCTAATGAAAAACTGTTTTTT. Translated: CASSLGTANEKLFF.

This clone appeared a few times. V usage is TRBV5-1 and J usage is TRBJ1-1, with 8 bases that match TRBD1. The V gene's germline CDR1 is SGHRS and CDR2 YFSETQ. This CDR3 region has 15 residues. Trimming took 4 bases from V and 0 from J; bases not matched to a gene: 5. The CDR3, as DNA: TGCGCCAGCAGCCAAGGGACAGGCCTGAACACTGAAGCTTTCTTT. Amino acid sequence: CASSQGTGLNTEAFF.

The chain links TRBV6-2 or TRBV6-3 to TRBJ2-5; D is possibly TRBD2 (5 bases). The V gene lost 4 bases and the J gene lost 1 base, with 22 bases spanning the gap. The length of the CDR3 is 18 residues. The V gene's germline CDR1 is MNHEY and CDR2 SVGEGT. CDR3 bases: TGTGCCAGCAGTTTAACACTAGGGAACTCTCCCTCCCAAGAGACCCAGTACTTC. The encoded protein is CASSLTLGNSPSQETQYF.

This clone was seen only a few times. The rearrangement uses TRBV18 and TRBJ1-3; 10 nucleotides line up with TRBD1. After removal of 4 bases from V and 6 bases from J, the junction contained 9 bases not matched to a gene. Germline CDR1 KGHSH, CDR2 LQKENI. The CDR3 has 16 amino acids. The CDR3 spells CASSLAGTGASNTIYF. As DNA, the CDR3 is TGTGCCAGCTCACTAGCCGGGACAGGGGCCTCAAACACCATATATTTT.

Only one count was recorded for this clone. This rearrangement joins TRBV6-6 to TRBJ1-1; unclear D gene. The ends were cut back, 6 bases at V and 3 bases at J, with 8 bases in the middle. CDR1 MNHNY and CDR2 SVGAGI come from the germline V gene (reference sequence). The CDR3 has 12 amino acids. The chain's CDR3 is CASSRPDTEAFF. In DNA form, the CDR3 reads TGTGCCAGCAGCCGTCCGGACACTGAAGCTTTCTTT.

This chain uses TRBV9 with TRBJ1-1, with TRBD1 as a possible D gene (5 bases). The germline CDR1 and CDR2 sequences are SGDLS and YYNGEE. The V and J ends lost 2 bases and 5 bases respectively, with 10 bases between them. The CDR3 totals 13 residues. The CDR3 is CASSVGAATEAFF. The CDR3 DNA sequence: TGTGCCAGCAGCGTTGGGGCCGCTACTGAAGCTTTCTTT. Combining the CDR3 with reference TRBV9 and TRBJ1-1 gives the whole variable domain DSGVTQTPKHLITATGQRVTLRCSPRSGDLSVYWYQQSLDQGLQFLIQYYNGEERAKGNILERFSAQQFPDLHSELNLSSLELGDSALYFCASSVGAATEAFFGQGTRLTVV.

Only a few counts were recorded for this clone. The chain carries TRBV6-5 and TRBJ2-1; D gene ambiguous. Germline CDR1 is MNHEY and CDR2 is SVGAGI. V was pared by 7 bases and J by 8 bases, with 9 bases between. This CDR3 contains 11 residues. The CDR3 sequence: CASNWAHEQFF. Here the CDR3 DNA reads TGTGCCAGCAACTGGGCTCATGAGCAGTTCTTC.

V usage is TRBV12-3 or TRBV12-4 and J usage is TRBJ1-1; D is possibly TRBD1 (6 bases). The CDR3 is 13 residues long. Trimming removed 5 bases at V and 4 bases at J, with 11 bases between. The CDR3 nucleotides read TGTGCCAGCAGTCTACAAGGGGGCACTGAAGCTTTCTTT. Its protein is CASSLQGGTEAFF.

The chain has TRBV28 and TRBJ2-7; TRBD1 aligns across 8 bases. Germline-derived CDR1 and CDR2 are MDHEN and SYDVKM. The CDR3 totals 15 residues. V dropped 6 bases and J dropped 2; count of bases not matched to a gene: 9. CDR3 sequence: CASSSYRQGTYEQYF. CDR3 nucleotides: TGTGCCAGCAGCTCGTACCGACAGGGGACCTACGAGCAGTACTTC.

The genes are TRBV15 and TRBJ1-6; 10 bases match TRBD1. Germline V gene lookup returns CDR1 LNHNV and CDR2 YYDKDF (reference sequence). Trimming cost V 4 bases and J 6 bases; bases outside gene matches: 3. CDR3 size: 15 residues. CDR3 in DNA: TGTGCCACCAGCACGGACAGGGGGGCTAATTCACCCCTCCACTTT. This translates into CATSTDRGANSPLHF.